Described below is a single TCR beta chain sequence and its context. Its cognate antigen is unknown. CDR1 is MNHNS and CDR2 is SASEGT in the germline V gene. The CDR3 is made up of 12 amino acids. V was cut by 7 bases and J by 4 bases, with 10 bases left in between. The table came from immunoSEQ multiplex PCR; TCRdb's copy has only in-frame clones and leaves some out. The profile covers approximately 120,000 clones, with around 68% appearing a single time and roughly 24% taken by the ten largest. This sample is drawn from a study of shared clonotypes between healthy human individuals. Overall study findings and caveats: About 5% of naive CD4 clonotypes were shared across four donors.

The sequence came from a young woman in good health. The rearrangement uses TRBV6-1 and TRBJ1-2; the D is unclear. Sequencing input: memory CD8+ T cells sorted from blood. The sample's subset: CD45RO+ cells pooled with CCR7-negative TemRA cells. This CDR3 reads CASTGSGYGYTF. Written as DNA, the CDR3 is TGTGCCAGCACAGGCTCCGGCTATGGCTACACCTTC.